Detailed here is one TCR beta chain. From germline, CDR1 is SGDLS and CDR2 YYNGEE. The CDR3 runs 15 residues. The germline V and J ends were trimmed by 1 base and 7 bases, with 15 bases remaining between them. The repertoire was sequenced with immunoSEQ multiplex PCR; TCRdb's copy has only in-frame clones and lacks some. The data hold about 240,000 clones, with about 86% observed a single time. This entry is derived from a study of cytomegalovirus exposure and HLA in healthy donors. Study-wide background: The 666 first-cohort repertoires shared a platform with the approximately 110 validation repertoires, as reported in a later analysis.

What was sequenced was PBMCs. The V call is TRBV9, the J call TRBJ2-4; D not certain. This TCR was sampled from a man younger than 35 in good health and CMV-seronegative. CDR3 residues: CASSVSSSVPNIQYF. Written as DNA, the CDR3 is TGTGCCAGCAGCGTAAGTTCCAGCGTGCCGAACATTCAGTACTTC.